The entry below describes one T cell receptor (beta chain). Using its own MiXCR run on the 5' RACE reads, TCRdb lists one record per CDR3 protein. The sample carries around 450,000 distinct CDR3 sequences, around 24% recorded once. The data stem from a study of T-cell memory formation after mild COVID-19. In germline, CDR1 is SEHNR, CDR2 FQNEAQ (reference sequence). The CDR3 extends over 16 amino acids. Trimming pared 0 bases from V and 4 bases from J, leaving 14 bases between. J is TRBJ2-3 and V is TRBV7-9, with D possibly TRBD1 on 6 matching bases. The specimen was PBMCs or a T cell subset sorted from them (not recorded which). This receptor was taken from an adult woman who had mild COVID-19 (a few samples of this study predate the infection). Cell type and time point are not known. This CDR3 reads CASSLARARGSDTQYF. The DNA for the CDR3 is TGTGCCAGCAGCTTAGCTCGAGCCAGGGGTTCAGATACGCAGTATTTT. The whole variable domain, remainder taken from reference TRBV7-9 and TRBJ2-3, is DTGVSQNPRHKITKRGQNVTFRCDPISEHNRLYWYRQTLGQGPEFLTYFQNEAQLEKSRLLSDRFSAERPKGSFSTLEIQRTEQGDSAMYLCASSLARARGSDTQYFGPGTRLTVL.